The T cell receptor beta chain under discussion was sequenced for a study of shared clonotypes between healthy human individuals. Overall study findings and caveats: Generally, naive subsets (rather than memory subsets) showed larger estimated richness.

This CDR3 is 11 amino acids long. From germline, CDR1 is SEHNR and CDR2 FQNEAQ (reference sequence). On this clone: Its antigen is undetermined.

As defined, naive CD8 cells were CD45RO-negative and positively selected for CCR7, with terminally differentiated effector memory CD45RA+ cells excluded. All donors were Caucasian adults living in Nashville, Tennessee. In the study's own analysis: Junction-only sequences without quality scores were provided by ImmunoSEQ, so filtering was different. The table came from immunoSEQ multiplex PCR; TCRdb's copy has only in-frame clones and leaves some out. The V and J calls and the clone size are those of that table, but D and trimming were determined from the DNA. The table records around 2,000,000 clones, about 95% of them present only once.

This TCR derives from a man between 18 and 29 years old in good health. The rearrangement links TRBV7-9 to TRBJ2-1; D is unresolved. Sequenced material: naive CD8+ T cells sorted from blood. The CDR3 loop is CAVTSYNEQFF. The CDR3 region has the DNA TGTGCAGTTACTTCCTACAATGAGCAGTTCTTC. The whole variable domain, remainder taken from reference TRBV7-9 and TRBJ2-1, is DTGVSQNPRHKITKRGQNVTFRCDPISEHNRLYWYRQTLGQGPEFLTYFQNEAQLEKSRLLSDRFSAERPKGSFSTLEIQRTEQGDSAMYLCAVTSYNEQFFGPGTRLTVL.